This TCR beta chain was documented in a study of T cell repertoires in cytomegalovirus infection. MiXCR, applied by TCRdb to the reads, yields one record per CDR3 protein. The repertoire has about 680,000 distinct CDR3 sequences, roughly 26% of them found once; the top ten carry 8%. The V gene lost 0 bases and the J gene lost 8 bases, with 14 bases spanning the gap. Germline CDR1 is SNHLY and CDR2 is FYNNEI. The CDR3 totals 15 residues. The chain recombines TRBV2 with TRBJ2-1, with unresolved D. The receptor was isolated from a human donor in good health (CMV status not recorded). Some clones in this sample may be carry-over from other donors' samples. Material: CD8+ T cells from PBMCs. Written as DNA, the CDR3 is TGTGCCAGCAGTGAAGCCTTAGACTCCGCCGATGAGCAGTTCTTC. Its protein product is CASSEALDSADEQFF.